A single sample gave rise to the 25 T cell receptor beta chains below, sequenced in a study of shared clonotypes between healthy human individuals. Only CD45RO-negative cells positively selected for CCR7 counted as naive CD8 cells, so terminally differentiated effector memory CD45RA+ cells were excluded. Generated by immunoSEQ multiplex PCR, the TCRdb table keeps only in-frame clones and is missing some. The data hold under 600,000 clones, with 95% to 98% observed a single time. Sequencing used naive CD8+ T cells sorted from blood. All receptors come from a man aged 25-40 years in good health.

This rearrangement joins TRBV2 to TRBJ1-1; possible D gene TRBD1, 5 bases. Germline CDR1 SNHLY, CDR2 FYNNEI. The CDR3 loop spans 15 amino acids. The V end lost 6 bases, the J end lost 1 base, and 15 bases lay between the germline ends. The CDR3: CASRRDSAPNTEAFF. CDR3 sequence (DNA): TGTGCCAGCAGAAGAGACAGTGCCCCGAACACTGAAGCTTTCTTT.

The chain carries TRBV6-5 and TRBJ2-5; no clear D gene. V was cut by 10 bases and J by 4 bases, with 10 bases left in between. This CDR3 spans 11 amino acids. The germline V gene has CDR1 MNHEY and CDR2 SVGAGI. The CDR3 region has the DNA TGTGCCACCTCTTGGGTAGAGACCCAGTACTTC. Its protein is CATSWVETQYF.

The CDR3 here is CASSLGGQVGQPQHF. The CDR3 bases are TGTGCCAGCAGCTTGGGTGGACAGGTGGGTCAGCCCCAGCATTTT. This rearrangement joins TRBV7-9 to TRBJ1-5; 7 bases agree with TRBD1. There are 15 residues in the CDR3. Germline CDR1 is SEHNR and CDR2 is FQNEAQ (reference sequence). With 3 bases clipped from V and 6 bases from J, the junction kept 8 bases outside the gene matches. Using reference TRBV7-9 and TRBJ1-5 for the parts outside the CDR3, the full variable domain is DTGVSQNPRHKITKRGQNVTFRCDPISEHNRLYWYRQTLGQGPEFLTYFQNEAQLEKSRLLSDRFSAERPKGSFSTLEIQRTEQGDSAMYLCASSLGGQVGQPQHFGDGTRLSIL.

The sample holds a few counts of this clone. This chain uses TRBV27 with TRBJ2-3; D is unresolved. Germline CDR1 reads MNHEY; CDR2 reads SMNVEV (reference sequence). The CDR3 length is 12 residues. Trimming stripped 3 bases from V and 7 bases from J, with 8 bases between. In DNA, the CDR3 is TGTGCCAGCAGTTTGAACCGTAATACGCAGTATTTT. It translates to CASSLNRNTQYF.

The chain combines TRBV7-9 with TRBJ2-3, with unresolved D. Between the trimmed V and J ends, which lost 1 base and 4 bases, there was a span of 3 bases. The CDR3 spans 12 residues. Germline-derived CDR1 and CDR2 are SEHNR and FQNEAQ (reference sequence). The chain's CDR3 is CASSLEADTQYF. For the CDR3, the DNA is TGTGCCAGCAGCTTAGAGGCAGATACGCAGTATTTT.

In regard to this clone: Distinct nucleotide sequences in the sample also encode this CDR3. The chain carries TRBV4-3 and TRBJ2-7, with TRBD1 as a possible D gene (6 bases). The V and J ends lost 0 bases and 3 bases respectively, with 6 bases between them. Germline values: CDR1 LGHNA, CDR2 YSLEER. The length of the CDR3 is 13 residues. CDR3 amino acids: CASSQDRGYEQYF. CDR3 DNA: TGCGCCAGCAGCCAAGACAGGGGCTACGAGCAGTACTTC.

This clone was observed once. The genes are TRBV7-9 and TRBJ2-7; D not resolved. Trimming stripped 1 base from V and 2 bases from J, with 9 bases between. Germline values: CDR1 SEHNR, CDR2 FQNEAQ (reference sequence). CDR3 length: 14 residues. The CDR3 DNA sequence: TGTGCCAGCAGCTTAGGTATAGTTCCCTACGAGCAGTACTTC. This gives the protein CASSLGIVPYEQYF.

This chain uses TRBV21-1 with TRBJ1-1; TRBD1, the D gene given by the table, was not confirmed from the DNA. TRBV21-1 is described as a pseudogene. The CDR3 contains 14 residues. This CDR3 is CASSGQATNTEAFF. The CDR3 DNA follows: TGTGCCAGCAGTGGACAGGCAACGAACACTGAAGCTTTCTTT.

The chain employs TRBV28 and TRBJ2-5; D could derive from TRBD1 or TRBD2 (5 bases each). Germline V gives CDR1 MDHEN, CDR2 SYDVKM. Deletions cut 2 bases from V and 1 base from J, with 11 bases between. This CDR3 spans 15 amino acids. The CDR3 spells CASSLPPGSQETQYF. The DNA for the CDR3 is TGTGCCAGCAGTTTACCCCCAGGGAGCCAAGAGACCCAGTACTTC.

Comment on this clone: The same CDR3 can be traced to other DNA sequences in this sample. This chain connects TRBV5-1 to TRBJ2-5; 11 nucleotides align to TRBD2. The ends lost 0 bases at V and 3 bases at J; junction bases unmatched: 1. The CDR3 extends over 15 amino acids. The germline V gene has CDR1 SGHRS and CDR2 YFSETQ. In DNA, the CDR3 is TGCGCCAGCAGCTTGGTACTAGCGGGAGAAGAGACCCAGTACTTC. Translation: CASSLVLAGEETQYF.

The chain recombines TRBV5-1 with TRBJ1-5, with 9 bases that match TRBD1. This CDR3 has 16 amino acids. After removal of 4 bases from V and 3 bases from J, the junction contained 8 bases not matched to a gene. Per the germline V gene, CDR1 is SGHRS and CDR2 is YFSETQ. The CDR3 loop reads CASSPGTGFNNQPQHF. The DNA for the CDR3 is TGCGCCAGCAGCCCAGGGACAGGGTTCAACAATCAGCCCCAGCATTTT.

This sequence joins TRBV7-9 and TRBJ2-3, with 9 nucleotides matching TRBD2. Unmatched junction bases numbered 6, after V lost 4 bases and J lost 4 bases. The CDR3 is 15 residues long. The germline CDR1 and CDR2 sequences are SEHNR and FQNEAQ (reference sequence). In DNA form, the CDR3 reads TGTGCCAGCAGCTCAGCTAGCGGGACAGCAGATACGCAGTATTTT. Its protein is CASSSASGTADTQYF.

This chain joins TRBV30 and TRBJ2-1; a possible D gene is TRBD2 (5 bases). The CDR3 sequence is 15 residues long. The V gene lost 0 bases and the J gene lost 7 bases, with 16 bases spanning the gap. Germline values: CDR1 GTSNPN, CDR2 SVGIG (reference sequence). Here the CDR3 DNA reads TGTGCCTGGAGTGTACGGCTAGCCCTACTTAATGAGCAGTTCTTC. Translated, it gives CAWSVRLALLNEQFF.

J is TRBJ2-1 and V is TRBV4-2; 7 bases agree with TRBD2. CDR3 length: 15 residues. CDR1 is LGHNA and CDR2 is YNFKEQ in the germline V gene. V shed 1 base, J shed 8 bases, and the junction held 8 bases outside the gene matches. In DNA, the CDR3 is TGTGCCAGCAGCCAAGCTAGCGGACTTGGGGATGAGCAGTTCTTC. It encodes CASSQASGLGDEQFF.

The chain links TRBV4-1 to TRBJ2-7; a possible D gene is TRBD2 (6 bases). The CDR3 has 15 residues. V lost 2 bases and J 3 bases, leaving 14 bases between the germline ends. Per the germline V gene, CDR1 is MGHRA and CDR2 is YSYEKL. The CDR3 protein is CASSQIQRVSYEQYF. The CDR3 coding sequence is TGCGCCAGCAGCCAAATCCAGCGGGTGAGCTACGAGCAGTACTTC.

The chain joins TRBV7-2 to TRBJ2-5; tentative D call: TRBD2 (5 bases). Looked up from germline, CDR1 is SGHTA and CDR2 is FQGNSA. V was cut by 7 bases and J by 5 bases, with 11 bases left in between. CDR3 length equals 12 residues. The CDR3 DNA follows: TGTGCCAGCACCTCAAGGGAGGAGACCCAGTACTTC. Protein sequence: CASTSREETQYF.

The rearrangement uses TRBV2 and TRBJ2-2, with TRBD1 identical over 8 bases. J lost 7 bases, V lost 5 bases, and 6 bases had no gene match. The CDR3 has 14 amino acids. CDR1 and CDR2 from the germline V gene are SNHLY and FYNNEI. For the CDR3, the DNA is TGTGCCAGCAGTAGCAGGGGGCGCCTCGGGGAGCTGTTTTTT. Translation: CASSSRGRLGELFF.

The V and J genes are TRBV19 and TRBJ1-2, with TRBD1 matching 7 bases. Germline-derived CDR1 and CDR2 are LNHDA and SQIVND (reference sequence). The CDR3 spans 16 residues. J gave up 4 bases and V 4 bases, and 12 bases lay outside the gene matches. CDR3 bases: TGTGCCAGTAGTACAACAGGGGCCAGCGCCCTCTATGGCTACACCTTC. Its translation: CASSTTGASALYGYTF.

CDR3 in amino acids: CSVPGLRRTDTQYF. DNA for the CDR3: TGCAGCGTCCCCGGACTAAGACGCACAGATACGCAGTATTTT. The V gene is TRBV29-1, the J gene TRBJ2-3, with a weak D call TRBD2 (6 bases). The germline V and J ends were trimmed by 6 bases and 1 base, with 14 bases remaining between them. This CDR3 is 14 amino acids long. CDR1 and CDR2 from the germline V gene are SQVTM and ANQGSEA.

The V gene is TRBV4-3, the J gene TRBJ1-1; D possibly corresponds to TRBD1 (5 bases). V shed 1 base and J shed 4 bases, with 19 bases lying between them. The germline V gene encodes CDR1 LGHNA and CDR2 YSLEER. There are 17 residues in the CDR3. In nucleotides, the CDR3 is TGCGCCAGCAGCCAAGCTTCGGGGGGGGAAGTGAGCACTGAAGCTTTCTTT. This gives the protein CASSQASGGEVSTEAFF.

The CDR3 sequence: CASSLDPGGYEQYF. DNA of the CDR3: TGTGCCAGCAGCTTAGACCCAGGAGGCTACGAGCAGTACTTC. The V gene is TRBV7-6, the J gene TRBJ2-7; TRBD2 might be the D (5 bases). The CDR3 loop spans 14 amino acids. Trimming removed 1 base from V and 3 bases from J, with 10 bases in between. Germline V lookup: CDR1 SGHVS, CDR2 FNYEAQ.

This clone was recorded only once. The rearrangement uses TRBV5-6 and TRBJ2-1; the D is unclear. CDR3 length: 12 amino acids. Trimming pared 2 bases from V and 9 bases from J, leaving 9 bases between. The germline CDR1 and CDR2 sequences are SGHDT and YYEEEE. This CDR3 reads CASSFASSEQFF. The CDR3 DNA sequence: TGTGCCAGCAGCTTTGCATCAAGTGAGCAGTTCTTC.

This chain uses TRBV4-3 with TRBJ1-1; 9 bases fit TRBD1. The germline gives CDR1 LGHNA, CDR2 YSLEER. V lost 0 bases to trimming and J lost 4 bases; unmatched junction nucleotides: 6. The length of the CDR3 is 16 residues. CDR3 in DNA: TGCGCCAGCAGCCAAGATGGCGGACAGGGGCGCACTGAAGCTTTCTTT. This codes for CASSQDGGQGRTEAFF.

This rearrangement joins TRBV4-1 to TRBJ2-5; the D gene is possibly TRBD2 (5 bases). The CDR3 loop spans 15 amino acids. Germline CDR1 reads MGHRA; CDR2 reads YSYEKL. V lost 5 bases, J lost 1 base, and 14 bases lay in between. CDR3 loop: CASSYRSGAQETQYF. CDR3 sequence (DNA): TGCGCCAGCAGCTACCGAAGCGGAGCCCAAGAGACCCAGTACTTC.

The chain combines TRBV19 with TRBJ2-1; 8 nucleotides match TRBD2. This CDR3 region has 14 residues. CDR1 LNHDA and CDR2 SQIVND come from the germline V gene (reference sequence). J was trimmed by 6 bases and V by 5 bases; bases with no gene match: 6. The CDR3 DNA reads as TGTGCCAGTAGTCCCCTAGCGGGCTTCAATGAGCAGTTCTTC. Amino acid sequence: CASSPLAGFNEQFF.